The next 26 T cell receptor beta chains were all read from a single sample in a study of OX40 agonist ivuxolimab in advanced cancers. Clones were read by immunoSEQ multiplex PCR, and TCRdb kept only the in-frame ones, dropping some. The sample lists roughly 90,000 clones; about 90% were seen once. The specimen comprised CD4+ or CD8+ T cells sorted from blood, sampled in a trial of the OX40 agonist ivuxolimab. These TCRs come from an adult with an advanced solid tumor such as melanoma, head and neck, liver or kidney cancer.

The chain joins TRBV30 to TRBJ1-3; D call uncertain. V lost 2 bases to trimming and J lost 0 bases, with 5 bases between them. Germline loops: CDR1 GTSNPN, CDR2 SVGIG (reference sequence). This CDR3 has 13 residues. CDR3 sequence (DNA): TGTGCCTGGAGTCCGGGCTCTGGAAACACCATATATTTT. This encodes CAWSPGSGNTIYF.

The rearrangement uses TRBV27 and TRBJ2-7; D ambiguous. Germline assignment: CDR1 MNHEY and CDR2 SMNVEV (reference sequence). The CDR3 spans 9 residues. Trimming removed 8 bases from V and 4 bases from J, with 3 bases in between. CDR3 in amino acids: CASGYEQYF. CDR3 DNA: TGTGCCAGCGGATACGAGCAGTACTTC.

The V gene is TRBV10-2, the J gene TRBJ2-5, with D possibly TRBD2 on 5 matching bases. The CDR3 has 12 amino acids. V was trimmed by 8 bases and J by 5 bases, leaving 12 bases between them. The germline CDR1 and CDR2 sequences are WSHSY and SAAADI. This CDR3 reads CASWGVKETQYF. The CDR3 region has the DNA TGCGCCAGCTGGGGAGTTAAGGAGACCCAGTACTTC.

The V gene is TRBV7-8, the J gene TRBJ2-3, with a tentative D call TRBD1 (6 bases). CDR1 and CDR2 (germline): SGHVS, FQNEAQ. V lost 6 bases and J 5 bases, leaving 15 bases between the germline ends. This CDR3 is built from 14 residues. DNA for the CDR3: TGTGCCAGCAGATCTTTCACAGGGAGAGATACGCAGTATTTT. Protein: CASRSFTGRDTQYF.

The chain combines TRBV2 with TRBJ2-7; unclear D gene. Trimming took 5 bases from V and 4 from J, leaving 6 bases between them. CDR1 SNHLY and CDR2 FYNNEI come from the germline V gene. The CDR3 sequence is 11 residues long. For the CDR3, the DNA is TGTGCCAGCAGTCAAATGTACGAGCAGTACTTC. This codes for CASSQMYEQYF.

This clone was detected a few times. This rearrangement joins TRBV27 to TRBJ1-2, with a possible D match to TRBD1 (5 bases). With 5 bases removed from V and 4 bases from J, the gap between germline ends came to 14 bases. The CDR3 contains 14 residues. Germline CDR1 MNHEY, CDR2 SMNVEV (reference sequence). CDR3 DNA sequence: TGTGCCAGCAGTGTCGGGACGGATGTCTATGGCTACACCTTC. It specifies CASSVGTDVYGYTF.

The chain is built from TRBV7-6 and TRBJ2-3; 9 nucleotides agree with TRBD2. This CDR3 region has 16 residues. Unmatched junction bases numbered 7, after V lost 5 bases and J lost 1 base. Germline V gene data show CDR1 as SGHVS and CDR2 as FNYEAQ. The CDR3 nucleotides are TGTGCCAGCAGCAGGGGACTAGCCAGTGGCACAGATACGCAGTATTTT. It specifies CASSRGLASGTDTQYF.

The rearrangement links TRBV5-1 to TRBJ2-1; 7 bases agree with TRBD2. Trimming took 4 bases from V and 2 from J; bases not matched to a gene: 6. This CDR3 spans 15 amino acids. Looked up from germline, CDR1 is SGHRS and CDR2 is YFSETQ. The DNA of the CDR3 is TGCGCCAGCAGCCCGGAGCTAGCGGCCTACAATGAGCAGTTCTTC. Amino acid sequence: CASSPELAAYNEQFF.

The table lists this clone with a count of one. The J gene is TRBJ1-1, the V gene TRBV2; no firm D call. This CDR3 spans 15 amino acids. Germline V gives CDR1 SNHLY, CDR2 FYNNEI. Trimming cost V 4 bases and J 1 base, with 13 bases left between them. CDR3 region: CASSAIDVENTEAFF. CDR3 coding DNA: TGTGCCAGCAGTGCAATTGACGTTGAGAACACTGAAGCTTTCTTT.

This clone was observed a handful of times. The V gene is TRBV10-2, the J gene TRBJ2-1; 14 bases are shared with TRBD2. In germline, CDR1 is WSHSY, CDR2 SAAADI. The CDR3 sequence is 17 residues long. The V and J ends lost 5 bases and 8 bases, in that order; junction bases with no gene match: 11. The DNA of the CDR3 is TGCGCCAGCAGTCCCAGACTAGCGGGAGGGGGTATGGATGAGCAGTTCTTC. This gives the protein CASSPRLAGGGMDEQFF.

This chain connects TRBV14 to TRBJ1-1; D gene uncertain. Germline V gene lookup returns CDR1 SGHDN and CDR2 FVKESK. V lost 0 bases to trimming and J lost 4 bases, with 15 bases between them. The CDR3 is 16 amino acids. The CDR3 DNA follows: TGTGCCAGCAGCCAAGAGTTTGGAGGGTCGGGCACTGAAGCTTTCTTT. This encodes CASSQEFGGSGTEAFF.

The V gene is TRBV11-3, the J gene TRBJ2-7; D is possibly TRBD1 or TRBD2 (7 bases each). V gave up 4 bases and J gave up 5 bases, with 18 bases separating them. This CDR3 has 15 amino acids. Germline CDR1 SGHNT, CDR2 YENEEA. CDR3 sequence reads: CASSSLRQGGNEQYF. DNA for the CDR3: TGTGCCAGCAGCTCCCTGCGTCAGGGGGGGAACGAGCAGTACTTC.

This chain joins TRBV7-9 and TRBJ2-3; unclear D gene. The V gene's germline CDR1 is SEHNR and CDR2 FQNEAQ (reference sequence). The V gene lost 2 bases and the J gene lost 4 bases, with 16 bases spanning the gap. The CDR3 runs to 16 residues. CDR3 sequence (DNA): TGTGCCAGCAGCTTACCCCGACAAACCCCCGCAGATACGCAGTATTTT. As protein: CASSLPRQTPADTQYF.

The gene calls are TRBV5-6 and TRBJ1-1, with TRBD1 as a possible D gene (5 bases). Trimming took off 3 bases at V and 5 bases at J, with 23 bases between the two ends. Germline V gives CDR1 SGHDT, CDR2 YYEEEE. The CDR3 is 17 amino acids. The CDR3 sequence: CASSWGYGIPRGTEAFF. The CDR3 nucleotides are TGTGCCAGCAGCTGGGGGTACGGAATCCCACGCGGGACTGAAGCTTTCTTT.

The chain couples TRBV7-6 to TRBJ2-5; 7 bases align to TRBD2. J was trimmed by 0 bases and V by 3 bases; bases with no gene match: 10. The CDR3 consists of 17 residues. CDR1 and CDR2 (germline): SGHVS, FNYEAQ. In DNA, the CDR3 is TGTGCCAGCAGCTTGATGGGAGTTAGCGGGTACCAAGAGACCCAGTACTTC. Amino acids: CASSLMGVSGYQETQYF.

The chain employs TRBV7-9 and TRBJ2-7; D may be TRBD1 (6 bases). The V gene lost 5 bases and the J gene lost 12 bases, with 20 bases spanning the gap. The CDR3 extends over 13 amino acids. In germline, CDR1 is SEHNR, CDR2 FQNEAQ (reference sequence). The CDR3 spells CASSLPGQSDPYF. DNA of the CDR3: TGTGCCAGCAGCCTTCCCGGACAGTCTGATCCGTACTTC.

This clone was detected only once. The chain combines TRBV5-6 with TRBJ1-5; 11 bases fit TRBD1. The CDR3 spans 15 residues. Germline CDR1 and CDR2: SGHDT and YYEEEE. Losses at the gene ends were 4 bases for V and 6 bases for J; bases not matched to a gene: 6. As DNA, the CDR3 is TGTGCCAGCAGCAACGGACAGGGGGCGGGTCAGCCCCAGCATTTT. It encodes CASSNGQGAGQPQHF.

The V gene is TRBV9, the J gene TRBJ2-7; D is possibly TRBD1 (5 bases). There are 14 residues in the CDR3. Germline loops: CDR1 SGDLS, CDR2 YYNGEE. The V gene lost 0 bases and the J gene lost 2 bases, with 9 bases spanning the gap. DNA of the CDR3: TGTGCCAGCAGCGTAGAGGCAGGGACCTACGAGCAGTACTTC. Translating it yields CASSVEAGTYEQYF.

V is TRBV1 and J is TRBJ2-2; the table's D call, TRBD2, has no DNA check behind it. TRBV1 is designated a pseudogene. The CDR3 is 18 amino acids. The CDR3 reads CTSRQRYSGRVNTGELFF. In nucleotides, the CDR3 is TGCACCAGCAGACAGCGGTATAGCGGGAGGGTAAACACCGGGGAGCTGTTTTTT.

The sample holds one count of this clone. The chain is built from TRBV6-6 and TRBJ1-1, with D unresolved. Germline V lookup: CDR1 MNHNY, CDR2 SVGAGI (reference sequence). The CDR3 length is 13 residues. The V gene lost 5 bases and the J gene lost 2 bases, with 9 bases spanning the gap. In nucleotides, the CDR3 is TGTGCCAGCAGTCGACGGTTTAACACTGAAGCTTTCTTT. Translating gives CASSRRFNTEAFF.

The chain is built from TRBV7-8 and TRBJ2-2; D is possibly TRBD2 (6 bases). The CDR3 loop spans 17 amino acids. The germline CDR1 and CDR2 sequences are SGHVS and FQNEAQ. Deletions cut 4 bases from V and 4 bases from J, with 19 bases between. The chain's CDR3 is CASSYPRGGIGTGELFF. The DNA for the CDR3 is TGTGCCAGCAGCTACCCGCGGGGCGGTATCGGCACCGGGGAGCTGTTTTTT.

This clone was recorded once. The chain has TRBV29-1 and TRBJ2-2; D may be TRBD1 (6 bases). CDR1 is SQVTM, CDR2 ANQGSEA, per germline. There are 15 residues in the CDR3. V dropped 7 bases and J dropped 2 bases, with 17 bases sitting between them. CDR3 nucleotide sequence: TGCAGCGCAACCGCCGGGACACTAAACACCGGGGAGCTGTTTTTT. As protein: CSATAGTLNTGELFF.

This chain connects TRBV12-5 to TRBJ2-2, with D possibly called TRBD1 or TRBD2 (6 bases each). CDR1 and CDR2 from the germline V gene are LGHNT and FRNRAP. The CDR3 sequence is 13 residues long. Trimming removed 4 bases from V and 7 bases from J, with 10 bases in between. The CDR3 spells CASGSEGGGELFF. The CDR3 coding sequence is TGTGCTAGTGGTTCCGAGGGGGGCGGGGAGCTGTTTTTT.

The chain links TRBV5-1 to TRBJ2-5; D is perhaps TRBD2 (6 bases). Trimming removed 2 bases at V and 11 bases at J, with 16 bases between. CDR3 length equals 13 residues. The germline V gene encodes CDR1 SGHRS and CDR2 YFSETQ. The CDR3 DNA is TGCGCCAGCAGCTTTCAGGGAGGAGGGGAGCAGTACTTC. Translated, it gives CASSFQGGGEQYF. Looking up the rest from reference TRBV5-1 and TRBJ2-5 gives the full variable domain: KAGVTQTPRYLIKTRGQQVTLSCSPISGHRSVSWYQQTPGQGLQFLFEYFSETQRNKGNFPGRFSGRQFSNSRSEMNVSTLELGDSALYLCASSFQGGGEQYFGPGTRLLVL.

The chain is built from TRBV7-6 and TRBJ2-1; 10 bases match TRBD2. Per the germline V gene, CDR1 is SGHVS and CDR2 is FNYEAQ. The trim removed 5 bases at V and 7 bases at J, leaving 11 bases unmatched. This CDR3 region has 16 residues. CDR3 in DNA: TGTGCCAGCAGCCCACCGACTAGCGGGTCAGGGAATGAGCAGTTCTTC. It translates to CASSPPTSGSGNEQFF.

V gene TRBV2 combines with J gene TRBJ1-2; D uncertain. Germline CDR1 SNHLY, CDR2 FYNNEI. Trimming stripped 10 bases from V and 5 bases from J, with 14 bases between. This CDR3 spans 12 amino acids. The CDR3 bases are TGTGCCATAGCGGATTCGGGATATGGCTACACCTTC. Translation: CAIADSGYGYTF.